The clone carrying this TCR beta chain was seen at least ten times. Its specificity is not known. The sample is drawn from a study of T cells after yellow fever vaccination. Via MiXCR, TCRdb re-called the 5' RACE reads, giving one row per CDR3 protein. This table holds about 210,000 distinct CDR3 sequences, about 3% found once. CDR3 length equals 15 residues. V lost 5 bases to trimming and J lost 9 bases; unmatched junction nucleotides: 9. Germline V lookup: CDR1 SGDLS, CDR2 YYNGEE. Whole-study results and caveats: On re-exposure, the response was weaker but peaked faster, at day 5 versus 15. Reappearance after the booster was seen for most primary-vaccination clones, at around 95% CD4 and 75% to 90% CD8.

This sequence originates from a man aged 18-30 years who received the YFV17D yellow fever vaccine. The material sequenced was CD4+ T cells sorted from PBMCs, taken 10 days after the yellow fever booster vaccination. The J gene is TRBJ2-5, the V gene TRBV9, with TRBD2 identical over 14 bases. The CDR3 here is CASSTGTSGGVAQYF. The DNA of the CDR3 is TGTGCCAGCAGTACCGGGACTAGCGGGGGCGTGGCCCAGTACTTC.